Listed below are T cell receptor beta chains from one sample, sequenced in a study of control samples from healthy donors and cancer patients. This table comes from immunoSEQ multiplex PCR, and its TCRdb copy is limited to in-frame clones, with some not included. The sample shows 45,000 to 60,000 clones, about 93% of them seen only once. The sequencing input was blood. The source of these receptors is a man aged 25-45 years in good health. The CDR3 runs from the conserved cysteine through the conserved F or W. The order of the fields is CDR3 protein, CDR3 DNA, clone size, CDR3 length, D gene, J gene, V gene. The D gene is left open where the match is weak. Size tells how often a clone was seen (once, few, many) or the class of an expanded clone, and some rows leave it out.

CASSRLQSSYNSPLHF,TGTGCCAGCAGTCGTTTACAGAGCTCCTATAATTCACCCCTCCACTTT,NA,16,NA,TRBJ1-6,TRBV27
CASSENSPLHF,TGTGCCAGCAGTGAAAATTCACCCCTCCACTTT,NA,11,NA,TRBJ1-6,TRBV12-3/TRBV12-4
CASRPTGDSEQYF,TGTGCCAGCAGACCCACAGGGGATAGCGAGCAGTACTTC,once,13,TRBD1,TRBJ2-7,TRBV3-1/TRBV3-2
CASSQDLGGPNQPQHF,TGCGCCAGCAGCCAAGATCTTGGCGGACCCAATCAGCCCCAGCATTTT,NA,16,NA,TRBJ1-5,TRBV4-3
CASSGQSAGGNIQYF,TGTGCCAGTAGCGGACAGTCGGCAGGGGGAAACATTCAGTACTTC,NA,15,TRBD1,TRBJ2-4,TRBV19
CASSQDGLAGGYNEQFF,TGTGCCAGCAGCCAAGATGGCCTAGCGGGAGGTTACAATGAGCAGTTCTTC,NA,17,TRBD2,TRBJ2-1,TRBV14
CASTYSEEGLEAFF,TGTGCCAGCACCTACAGCGAAGAGGGACTCGAAGCTTTCTTT,once,14,NA,TRBJ1-1,TRBV6-1
CASVSPSGTDNEQFF,TGTGCCAGCGTTTCCCCAAGTGGGACAGACAATGAGCAGTTCTTC,NA,15,TRBD1,TRBJ2-1,TRBV5-4
CASNTYLGAGQPQHF,TGTGCCAGTAATACCTACTTGGGGGCCGGGCAGCCCCAGCATTTT,NA,15,NA,TRBJ1-5,TRBV19
CASSQDPGSSYEQYF,TGCGCCAGCAGCCAAGATCCAGGGAGCTCCTACGAGCAGTACTTC,few,15,NA,TRBJ2-7,TRBV4-3
CASSLEGEAGYTF,TGTGCCAGCAGTTTAGAAGGGGAAGCTGGCTACACCTTC,NA,13,NA,TRBJ1-2,TRBV27
CASSLESGRGGYEQYF,TGTGCCAGCAGCTTAGAATCGGGGCGCGGGGGATACGAGCAGTACTTC,NA,16,TRBD2,TRBJ2-7,TRBV11-2
CASSLRPNDRGGTEAFF,TGTGCCAGCAGCTTAAGGCCTAATGACAGGGGAGGGACTGAAGCTTTCTTT,NA,17,TRBD1,TRBJ1-1,TRBV27
CASSALQGLNTEAFF,TGTGCCAGCAGCGCGTTACAGGGCCTAAACACTGAAGCTTTCTTT,few,15,NA,TRBJ1-1,TRBV7-2
CSGGFNYEQYF,TGCAGTGGGGGATTTAACTACGAGCAGTACTTC,NA,11,NA,TRBJ2-7,TRBV20-1
CASSQGPDTYGYTF,TGTGCCAGCAGCCAAGGGCCAGATACCTATGGCTACACCTTC,NA,14,NA,TRBJ1-2,TRBV3-1/TRBV3-2
CASSPGQNTGELFF,TGTGCCAGCAGCCCGGGACAGAACACCGGGGAGCTGTTTTTT,NA,14,NA,TRBJ2-2,TRBV5-6
CASSLQGDMYEQYF,TGCGCCAGCAGCTTGCAGGGGGATATGTACGAGCAGTACTTC,NA,14,TRBD1,TRBJ2-7,TRBV5-1
CASSPTGEGYEQYF,TGTGCCAGCAGCCCGACAGGGGAGGGGTACGAGCAGTACTTC,NA,14,NA,TRBJ2-7,TRBV7-9
CAISGTDIYGYTF,TGTGCCATCAGCGGAACCGACATTTATGGCTACACCTTC,NA,13,NA,TRBJ1-2,TRBV10-3